A single sample is the source of the 7 T cell receptor beta chains below, sequenced in a study of low-dose radiotherapy and immunotherapy resistance in tumors (dated by TCRdb to 2021 to 2024). To make first-strand cDNA, Superscript III was used along with a set of TRAV- and TRBV-specific primers so that both the TCRalpha and TCRbeta chains were covered. TCRs were amplified for 20 to 25 PCR cycles with Phusion, using a constant-region primer paired with the adapter attached to the V primers. TCRdb itself trimmed the public reads at Q25 with fastp, ran MiXCR and retained productive beta chains. Rows with a matching CDR3 protein are joined into one entry that keeps the most common DNA and genes. The table for this sample lists around 10,000 distinct CDR3 sequences; more than 55% of them were counted only once. The ten largest clonotypes hold roughly 12% of the sample. These TCRs come from a human donor with advanced metastatic prostate, ovarian, gallbladder or colorectal cancer (not recorded which). This table probably holds off-target reads from a library built for another chain.

This chain connects TRBV6-2 or TRBV6-3 to TRBJ1-1, with 7 nucleotides matching TRBD1. The CDR3 has 17 amino acids. The V segment lost 4 bases and the J segment 0 bases; nucleotides outside the gene matches: 11. Germline loops: CDR1 MNHEY, CDR2 SVGEGT. The DNA of the CDR3 is TGTGCCAGCAGTTCGGGACAGACCCCTAACATGAACACTGAAGCTTTCTTT. It encodes CASSSGQTPNMNTEAFF.

This clonotype was counted between two and nine times. V and J are TRBV29-1 and TRBJ2-5, with 9 bases matching TRBD2. Germline lookup yields CDR1 SQVTM and CDR2 ANQGSEA. CDR3 length: 14 residues. V gave up 4 bases and J gave up 5 bases; unmatched junction bases: 8. CDR3 amino acids: CSVVGLAGSETQYF. CDR3 coding DNA: TGCAGCGTTGTTGGCCTAGCGGGATCGGAGACCCAGTACTTC.

This chain connects TRBV3-1 to TRBJ1-4; TRBD1 might be the D (5 bases). Germline CDR1 is LGHDT and CDR2 is YNNKEL (reference sequence). Trimming pared 0 bases from V and 8 bases from J, leaving 19 bases between. CDR3 size: 17 residues. The CDR3 coding sequence is TGTGCCAGCAGCCAAGACCCACCGCGTGGGGCGAGGGAAAAACTGTTTTTT. Translating gives CASSQDPPRGAREKLFF.

This clonotype has just one count. V is TRBV24-1 and J is TRBJ1-2; tentative D call: TRBD1 (6 bases). Per germline, CDR1 KGHDR and CDR2 SFDVKD. The CDR3 has 15 amino acids. V was shortened by 3 bases and J by 0 bases, with 10 bases between the two germline ends. CDR3 sequence: CATSDADRANYGYTF. CDR3 in DNA: TGTGCCACCAGTGATGCGGACAGAGCTAACTATGGCTACACCTTC.

V usage is TRBV1 and J usage is TRBJ2-1; the D call TRBD2 from the table was never checked on the DNA. TRBV1 is noted as a pseudogene. The CDR3 is 16 amino acids. The CDR3 loop is CASSRLALSSYNEQFF. In DNA, the CDR3 is TGCGCCAGCAGCCGATTAGCGCTTAGCTCCTACAATGAGCAGTTCTTC.

In its sample, this clonotype was seen once. The chain combines TRBV25-1 with TRBJ2-1; D call uncertain. V dropped 6 bases and J dropped 1 base, with 7 bases sitting between them. CDR1 is MGHDK, CDR2 SYGVNS, per germline. The CDR3 is 13 amino acids. The DNA of the CDR3 is TGTGCCAGCAGACTATCATCCTACAATGAGCAGTTCTTC. It translates to CASRLSSYNEQFF.

This chain joins TRBV4-2 and TRBJ1-1; TRBD1 matches at 7 bases. In germline, CDR1 is LGHNA, CDR2 YNFKEQ. This CDR3 comprises 18 residues. J gave up 0 bases and V 0 bases, and 10 bases lay outside the gene matches. CDR3 sequence reads: CASSQDRETGPMNTEAFF. The CDR3 coding sequence is TGTGCCAGCAGCCAAGATCGGGAGACAGGGCCGATGAACACTGAAGCTTTCTTT.